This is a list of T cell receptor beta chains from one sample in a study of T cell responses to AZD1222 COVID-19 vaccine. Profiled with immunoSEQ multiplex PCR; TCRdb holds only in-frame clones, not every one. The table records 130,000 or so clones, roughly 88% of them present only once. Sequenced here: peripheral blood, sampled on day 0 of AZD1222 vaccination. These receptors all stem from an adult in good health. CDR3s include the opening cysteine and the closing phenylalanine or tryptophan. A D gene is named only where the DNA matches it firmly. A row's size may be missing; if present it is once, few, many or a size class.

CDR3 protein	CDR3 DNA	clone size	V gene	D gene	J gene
CASSSPGLAGHF	TGTGCCAGCAGCTCCCCAGGACTAGCGGGACATTTT	once	TRBV7-9	TRBD2	TRBJ2-3
CASRWGGSNQPQHF	TGTGCCAGCCGGTGGGGGGGTAGCAATCAGCCCCAGCATTTT	.	TRBV6-5	.	TRBJ1-5
CASGFRTEYNYGYTF	TGTGCTAGTGGTTTTCGGACAGAATATAACTATGGCTACACCTTC	.	TRBV12-5	.	TRBJ1-2
CASSLGGGFLSYEQYF	TGTGCCAGCAGTTTAGGCGGGGGGTTCCTTTCCTACGAGCAGTACTTC	.	TRBV28	TRBD2	TRBJ2-7
CASRISNEKLFF	TGTGCCAGTAGGATATCTAATGAAAAACTGTTTTTT	.	TRBV28	.	TRBJ1-4
CASSLWGFQNTEAFF	TGTGCCAGCAGTTTATGGGGCTTCCAGAACACTGAAGCTTTCTTT	.	TRBV28	.	TRBJ1-1
CASRVGHTNTGELFF	TGTGCCAGCCGGGTAGGACATACGAACACCGGGGAGCTGTTTTTT	.	TRBV9	.	TRBJ2-2
CASSFDSNTEAFF	TGTGCCAGCAGCTTCGACAGCAACACTGAAGCTTTCTTT	once	TRBV5-6	.	TRBJ1-1
CASRAYYSGNTIYF	TGTGCCAGCAGAGCATACTACTCTGGAAACACCATATATTTT	.	TRBV6-5	.	TRBJ1-3
CASSLGLNTEAFF	TGTGCCAGCAGCTTGGGTTTGAACACTGAAGCTTTCTTT	.	TRBV5-5	.	TRBJ1-1
CASRQGAVPRELFF	TGTGCCAGCCGGCAGGGGGCCGTTCCCCGGGAGCTGTTTTTT	.	TRBV2	TRBD1	TRBJ2-2
CATSAQPYNEQFF	TGTGCCACCAGTGCCCAACCCTACAATGAGCAGTTCTTC	.	TRBV24-1	.	TRBJ2-1
CASSLQMGRMNTEAFF	TGCGCCAGCAGCCTCCAGATGGGGCGTATGAACACTGAAGCTTTCTTT	few	TRBV5-1	.	TRBJ1-1
CASSAAGPWVNYGYTF	TGTGCCAGCAGTGCAGCAGGACCCTGGGTCAACTATGGCTACACCTTC	.	TRBV28	.	TRBJ1-2
CASSLNTPGQGAEKLFF	TGCGCCAGCAGCTTGAACACCCCCGGACAGGGGGCCGAAAAACTGTTTTTT	.	TRBV5-1	TRBD1	TRBJ1-4
CSASDIDRGENSPLHF	TGCAGTGCGAGTGACATCGATCGGGGTGAGAATTCACCCCTCCACTTT	few	TRBV20-1	.	TRBJ1-6
CAISGRDYGYTF	TGTGCCATCAGTGGTCGCGATTATGGCTACACCTTC	.	TRBV10-3	.	TRBJ1-2
CASSEPGQGNTEAFF	TGTGCCAGCAGTGAGCCGGGACAGGGGAACACTGAAGCTTTCTTT	.	TRBV6-1	TRBD1	TRBJ1-1
CATSRDPGLAGAAKNIQYF	TGTGCCACCAGCAGAGATCCGGGACTAGCGGGAGCGGCCAAAAACATTCAGTACTTC	.	TRBV15	TRBD2	TRBJ2-4
CASSLMGGTGELFF	TGTGCCAGCAGCTTAATGGGAGGCACCGGGGAGCTGTTTTTT	.	TRBV7-9	.	TRBJ2-2
CASSERQSSYNEQFF	TGTGCCAGCAGCGAAAGACAGAGCTCCTACAATGAGCAGTTCTTC	.	TRBV9	.	TRBJ2-1
CAWSPSPYEQYF	TGTGCCTGGAGTCCTTCTCCTTACGAGCAGTACTTC	.	TRBV30	.	TRBJ2-7
CASAPQGRNTGELFF	TGTGCCAGCGCCCCGCAGGGGCGAAACACCGGGGAGCTGTTTTTT	.	TRBV6-5	.	TRBJ2-2
CASSLSQREGRTDTQYF	TGTGCCAGCAGCTTATCCCAGCGGGAGGGCCGTACAGATACGCAGTATTTT	.	TRBV7-2	TRBD2	TRBJ2-3
CASSLEGGSPYEQYF	TGTGCCAGCAGCTTAGAAGGGGGATCGCCCTACGAGCAGTACTTC	.	TRBV13	.	TRBJ2-7
CASRPGTVNSPLHF	TGTGCCAGCAGACCAGGGACAGTAAATTCACCCCTCCACTTT	.	TRBV7-2	TRBD1	TRBJ1-6
CASSPGGATNEKLFF	TGCGCCAGCAGCCCGGGGGGGGCTACTAATGAAAAACTGTTTTTT	.	TRBV5-1	.	TRBJ1-4
CASRNRTGSITDTQYF	TGTGCAAGTCGCAACCGGACAGGGAGCATTACAGATACGCAGTATTTT	.	TRBV12-2	.	TRBJ2-3
CATASGGVEALHF	TGTGCCACCGCGTCAGGGGGCGTTGAGGCCCTCCACTTT	.	TRBV6-5	TRBD1	TRBJ1-6
CASSTGQGGYEKLFF	TGTGCCAGCAGTACGGGACAGGGGGGTTACGAAAAACTGTTTTTT	.	TRBV2	TRBD1	TRBJ1-4
CASSPQYRGATYEQYF	TGTGCCAGCAGCCCGCAGTACAGGGGTGCCACCTACGAGCAGTACTTC	.	TRBV7-2	TRBD1	TRBJ2-7
CASSPDLGRLSSHEQYF	TGTGCCAGCAGCCCCGACCTTGGACGGCTAAGTAGTCACGAGCAGTACTTC	.	TRBV7-9	.	TRBJ2-7
CASRTLLSRSSYEQYF	TGTGCCAGCCGAACCCTCTTAAGTAGGAGCTCCTACGAGCAGTACTTC	few	TRBV27	.	TRBJ2-7
CATSPRQGVSNTEAFF	TGTGCCACCAGTCCAAGACAGGGGGTCAGCAACACTGAAGCTTTCTTT	.	TRBV24-1	TRBD1	TRBJ1-1
CAWSNRAGNTIYF	TGTGCCTGGAGCAACAGGGCTGGAAACACCATATATTTT	.	TRBV30	.	TRBJ1-3
CASSFGNSPLHF	TGTGCCAGCAGTTTCGGAAATTCACCCCTCCACTTT	.	TRBV28	.	TRBJ1-6
CASSPMGGFNNEQFF	TGTGCCAGCAGCCCGATGGGTGGTTTCAACAATGAGCAGTTCTTC	.	TRBV7-2	.	TRBJ2-1
CASEDRTSGMRTGELFF	TGTGCCAGCGAAGATAGGACTAGCGGCATGAGGACCGGGGAGCTGTTTTTT	.	TRBV5-6	TRBD2	TRBJ2-2
CATFWGTGAPLVAFF	TGTGCCACCTTCTGGGGGACAGGGGCTCCCTTGGTAGCTTTCTTT	.	TRBV19	TRBD1	TRBJ1-1
CASSLVPDWLKLYTGELFF	TGTGCCAGCAGCTTGGTTCCGGACTGGCTCAAACTCTACACCGGGGAGCTGTTTTTT	.	TRBV5-8	.	TRBJ2-2
CATLAGYTNYGYTF	TGTGCCACTCTGGCTGGGTACACTAACTATGGCTACACCTTC	.	TRBV19	.	TRBJ1-2
CASSSQPGQGAGEQYF	TGTGCCAGCAGCTCCCAGCCGGGACAGGGGGCTGGAGAGCAGTACTTC	.	TRBV7-6	TRBD1	TRBJ2-7
CAWSGSWVGANTEAFF	TGTGCCTGGAGTGGCTCTTGGGTCGGGGCCAACACTGAAGCTTTCTTT	.	TRBV30	.	TRBJ1-1
CASRQTLPGEAFF	TGTGCCAGCAGACAAACCCTCCCAGGGGAAGCTTTCTTT	.	TRBV3-1/TRBV3-2	.	TRBJ1-1
CASSSNPGTGGGTGELFF	TGTGCCAGCAGCTCCAACCCCGGGACAGGGGGGGGCACCGGGGAGCTGTTTTTT	.	TRBV5-4	TRBD1	TRBJ2-2
CASHPGREGYEQYF	TGTGCCAGCCACCCCGGGCGGGAGGGCTACGAGCAGTACTTC	.	TRBV2	TRBD2	TRBJ2-7
CASSDRTGRAGYTF	TGTGCCAGCAGTGACCGGACAGGGCGGGCCGGCTACACCTTC	.	TRBV6-1	TRBD1	TRBJ1-2
CSARQGLNSPLHF	TGCAGCGCACGACAGGGGTTGAATTCACCCCTCCACTTT	.	TRBV29-1	TRBD1	TRBJ1-6
CASSLSGSDTQYF	TGTGCCAGCAGCTTATCCGGGTCAGATACGCAGTATTTT	few	TRBV7-3	.	TRBJ2-3
CASSRLPGQGWSQPQHF	TGTGCCAGCAGTCGCCTCCCGGGACAGGGTTGGAGTCAGCCCCAGCATTTT	.	TRBV2	TRBD1	TRBJ1-5
CASSPRLAGDEQYF	TGCGCCAGCAGCCCCCGACTAGCGGGGGACGAGCAGTACTTC	.	TRBV5-1	TRBD2	TRBJ2-7
CASKGRADTQYF	TGTGCCAGCAAGGGGCGGGCAGATACGCAGTATTTT	.	TRBV6-5	.	TRBJ2-3
CASSGRGHTQYF	TGTGCCAGTTCGGGTCGCGGGCATACGCAGTATTTT	.	TRBV19	.	TRBJ2-3
CASSLKYEQYF	TGTGCCAGCAGTCTCAAATACGAGCAGTACTTC	.	TRBV28	.	TRBJ2-7
CASSLSGAYNEQFF	TGTGCCAGCAGCTTAAGCGGGGCCTACAATGAGCAGTTCTTC	.	TRBV7-9	TRBD2	TRBJ2-1
CASSPGLGFSSEQYF	TGTGCCAGCAGCCCCGGTTTGGGATTCAGCAGCGAGCAGTACTTC	.	TRBV9	.	TRBJ2-7
CASSIARTGGEKLFF	TGTGCCAGTAGTATAGCACGAACAGGCGGCGAAAAACTGTTTTTT	.	TRBV19	.	TRBJ1-4
CASGYVAYEQYF	TGTGCCAGCGGTTACGTGGCCTACGAGCAGTACTTC	.	TRBV11-2	.	TRBJ2-7